Listed below are T cell receptor beta chains from one sample, sequenced in a study of blood T cell repertoires in COVID-19. Produced via immunoSEQ multiplex PCR; TCRdb's table is partial and in-frame only. The sample records fewer than 400,000 clones, around 82% being singletons. Sequencing used peripheral blood. All receptors derive from a man younger than 40 with active or convalescent COVID-19. CDR3s include the opening cysteine and the closing phenylalanine or tryptophan. The D gene is left open where the match is weak. The size of a clone is reported for some rows only, either as once, few or many, or as a class for expanded clones.

13	-	TRBV11-1	TRBJ2-5	-	TGTGCCAGCAGCCCCATACTCTACGAGACCCAGTACTTC	CASSPILYETQYF
16	-	TRBV27	TRBJ1-4	TRBD1	TGTGCCAGCAGTTTATCCTCCGGGACAGGGGGCCGAAAACTGTTTTTT	CASSLSSGTGGRKLFF
16	once	TRBV9	TRBJ1-6	-	TGTGCCAGCGGGCACAGGGCTAGCTCCTATAATTCACCCCTCCACTTT	CASGHRASSYNSPLHF
13	-	TRBV2	TRBJ2-5	-	TGTGCCAGCAGCGGGGACTCCCAAGAGACCCAGTACTTC	CASSGDSQETQYF
15	-	TRBV6-5	TRBJ1-2	TRBD1	TGTGCCAGCACTTCTATGACAGGGGGCGCAAGCGGCTACACCTTC	CASTSMTGGASGYTF
13	-	TRBV28	TRBJ1-1	TRBD1	TGTGCCAGCAGAAAGTTCGGACAGGGGGTAGCTTTCTTT	CASRKFGQGVAFF
14	-	TRBV19	TRBJ2-7	-	TGTGCCAGTAGTATAAGCTTTCGGGGATCCGAGCAGTACTTC	CASSISFRGSEQYF
14	-	TRBV6-5	TRBJ2-2	TRBD1	TGTGCCAGCATCCAGACAGGGGGTACCGGGGAGCTGTTTTTT	CASIQTGGTGELFF
15	-	TRBV7-2	TRBJ1-2	-	TGTGCCAGCAGCTTAATCGGCAGAACCCAGGGGGGCTACACCTTC	CASSLIGRTQGGYTF
15	-	TRBV6-5	TRBJ2-3	TRBD2	TGTGCCAGCAGGGACCCCGGGGGGACCGGCGATACGCAGTATTTT	CASRDPGGTGDTQYF
15	-	TRBV4-1	TRBJ1-2	-	TGCGCCAGCAGCCAAGATGGTCAGGGTGAATATGGCTACACCTTC	CASSQDGQGEYGYTF
16	-	TRBV4-3	TRBJ1-6	-	TGCGCCAGCAGCCAAGATAGGGGGGGCCCATCGATACCCCTCCACTTT	CASSQDRGGPSIPLHF
18	-	TRBV7-3	TRBJ2-3	-	TGTGCCAGCAGCTTGACTTGGGACTCGACGATTAGCACAGATACGCAGTATTTT	CASSLTWDSTISTDTQYF
17	once	TRBV2	TRBJ2-1	TRBD2	TGTGCCAGCAGTGAAGAGCTTTTTAAAGCGGGGGGGAATGAGCAGTTCTTC	CASSEELFKAGGNEQFF
15	-	TRBV28	TRBJ2-3	TRBD2	TGTGCCAGCAGACCCACTAGCGGGAGATCAGATACGCAGTATTTT	CASRPTSGRSDTQYF
14	-	TRBV27	TRBJ2-1	-	TGTGCCAGCAGTTTTATCGGCGGGTACAATGAGCAGTTCTTC	CASSFIGGYNEQFF
13	once	TRBV5-6	TRBJ2-7	-	TGTGCCAGCAGCTCACTAGGGCCCTACGAGCAGTACTTC	CASSSLGPYEQYF
15	-	TRBV24-1	TRBJ2-3	-	TGTGCCACCAGTGACCCCGACACAAGCACAGATACGCAGTATTTT	CATSDPDTSTDTQYF
15	-	TRBV9	TRBJ1-2	-	TGTGCCAGCAGTTTCGATACAGGGATCGGCTATGGCTACACCTTC	CASSFDTGIGYGYTF
15	-	TRBV7-3	TRBJ2-7	-	TGTGCCAGCAGCTTAATACGGGCGGGGTCCTACGAGCAGTACTTC	CASSLIRAGSYEQYF
14	few	TRBV9	TRBJ2-7	-	TGTGCCAGCAGCGTAGAAGCGACAGCCTACGAGCAGTACTTC	CASSVEATAYEQYF
14	-	TRBV30	TRBJ1-3	TRBD1	TGTGCCTGGAGGGACAGGGGGACTGGAAACACCATATATTTT	CAWRDRGTGNTIYF
14	-	TRBV30	TRBJ2-7	TRBD2	TGTGCCTGGAAATGGACTAGCGGCTCCTACGAGCAGTACTTC	CAWKWTSGSYEQYF
13	-	TRBV3-1/TRBV3-2	TRBJ1-3	-	TGTGCCAGCAGCCAACAATCTGGAAACACCATATATTTT	CASSQQSGNTIYF
15	-	TRBV25-1	TRBJ1-1	-	TGTGCCAGCAGTGGAGAACAGGGTGGGTACACTGAAGCTTTCTTT	CASSGEQGGYTEAFF
15	-	TRBV11-2	TRBJ1-6	-	TGTGCCAGCAACCGTGCCGCGGGGTTAGATTCACCCCTCCACTTT	CASNRAAGLDSPLHF
16	-	TRBV4-2	TRBJ1-2	-	TGTGCCAGCAGCCAATTGATGCGGGAACTCAACTATGGCTACACCTTC	CASSQLMRELNYGYTF
14	-	TRBV7-9	TRBJ1-1	-	TGTGCCAGCAGCCCGCGGGTGGGCGACACTGAAGCTTTCTTT	CASSPRVGDTEAFF
18	-	TRBV24-1	TRBJ2-1	TRBD2	TGTGCCACCAGTGATTTAACTAGCGGGAGAAGGAACTTGAATGAGCAGTTCTTC	CATSDLTSGRRNLNEQFF
15	-	TRBV11-1	TRBJ2-5	TRBD1	TGTGCCAGCAGGGCGCCGGGACAGGGGGCTGGGACCCAGTACTTC	CASRAPGQGAGTQYF
17	-	TRBV5-1	TRBJ1-6	-	TGCGCCAGCAGCTTGGGCGTCGCAGGTGGGTTAGGTTCACCCCTCCACTTT	CASSLGVAGGLGSPLHF
16	-	TRBV5-1	TRBJ2-3	TRBD2	TGCGCCAGCAGCTTGAGCGGGGGAGCCCAGATGGATACGCAGTATTTT	CASSLSGGAQMDTQYF
16	-	TRBV11-3	TRBJ2-1	TRBD2	TGTGCCAGCAGCTCAGAAGGGACTAGAGGCACCAATGAGCAGTTCTTC	CASSSEGTRGTNEQFF
14	-	TRBV6-5	TRBJ2-7	-	TGTGCCAGCAGTTACCGGGTGGCCTCCTACGAGCAGTACTTC	CASSYRVASYEQYF
14	-	TRBV5-1	TRBJ1-2	TRBD1	TGCGCCAGCAGCCTATTACAGGGGGCGGATGGCTACACCTTC	CASSLLQGADGYTF
15	-	TRBV7-2	TRBJ1-4	-	TGTGCCAGCAGCTTAACAGGGATTGGTAATGAAAAACTGTTTTTT	CASSLTGIGNEKLFF
13	-	TRBV27	TRBJ2-1	TRBD2	TGTGCCAGCCGCCTAGCGGGAGTGGATGAGCAGTTCTTC	CASRLAGVDEQFF
18	-	TRBV5-1	TRBJ2-5	TRBD1	TGCGCCAGCAGCTTAGGGGTAATTTCGGGACAGGAATTAGAGACCCAGTACTTC	CASSLGVISGQELETQYF
11	-	TRBV7-9	TRBJ2-1	-	TGTGCCAGCAGCTCCCCTAATGAGCAGTTCTTC	CASSSPNEQFF
15	-	TRBV5-4	TRBJ2-1	-	TGTGCCAGCAGCTTGGAAGCGGCGGGGCACAATGAGCAGTTCTTC	CASSLEAAGHNEQFF
15	-	TRBV4-1	TRBJ2-7	-	TGCGCCAGCAGCGGTCCGAGAGGCGACTCCTACGAGCAGTACTTC	CASSGPRGDSYEQYF
13	-	TRBV28	TRBJ2-3	-	TGTGCCAGCAGTTTAAATCCGACTCTTACGCAGTATTTT	CASSLNPTLTQYF
18	-	TRBV9	TRBJ2-3	TRBD2	TGTGCCAGCAGCGGAGGGACTAGCGGGAGTTGGTTGCTGGGTACGCAGTATTTT	CASSGGTSGSWLLGTQYF
15	-	TRBV2	TRBJ1-6	-	TGTGCCAGCAGTTTTTCGACAGTGGATAATTCACCCCTCCACTTT	CASSFSTVDNSPLHF
17	-	TRBV24-1	TRBJ2-1	TRBD2	TGTGCCACCAGTGACCCGACTAGCGGGGGGGCCAACAATGAGCAGTTCTTC	CATSDPTSGGANNEQFF
15	-	TRBV5-1	TRBJ1-2	TRBD1	TGCGCCAGCAGGCCGATTCCCGGGACAGGTAGTGGCTACACCTTC	CASRPIPGTGSGYTF
13	-	TRBV27	TRBJ1-2	-	TGTGCCAGCAGGATGACAGGCTACTATGGCTACACCTTC	CASRMTGYYGYTF
13	-	TRBV27	TRBJ2-7	-	TGTGCCAGCAGTTCGGCGGCCGGCTACGAGCAGTACTTC	CASSSAAGYEQYF
15	-	TRBV24-1	TRBJ1-1	-	TGTGCCCCCAGATTCGGGGGGAGTATGAACACTGAAGCTTTCTTT	CAPRFGGSMNTEAFF
14	-	TRBV19	TRBJ2-7	-	TGTGCCAGTAGGCCACAACAGACGGCGGGGGAGCAGTACTTC	CASRPQQTAGEQYF
16	-	TRBV6-4	TRBJ2-2	-	TGTGCCAGCAGTGACTCGAGTGGGAGCAGGACCGGGGAGCTGTTTTTT	CASSDSSGSRTGELFF